Here is one TCR beta chain with its context. A second roughly 7 to 12 cycle PCR used barcoded and J-beta primers. One entry per CDR3 protein results from TCRdb running MiXCR on the 5' RACE reads. The sample yields approximately 850,000 distinct CDR3 sequences, 58% seen once. The data were obtained in a study of blood T cells in healthy people across ages. Trimming took off 6 bases at V and 13 bases at J, with 18 bases between the two ends. The CDR3 spans 12 residues. Input material: blood. The chain uses TRBV12-3 or TRBV12-4 and TRBJ1-1, with D perhaps matching TRBD1 (5 bases). The receptor was derived from a man aged 25 to 40 in good health. CDR3 in amino acids: CASSRGGPGSFF. CDR3 DNA: TGTGCCAGCAGCCGTGGCGGGCCAGGGAGTTTCTTT.